This is a list of T cell receptor beta chains from one sample in a study of radiotherapy plus CTLA-4 blockade in lung cancer. Produced via immunoSEQ multiplex PCR; TCRdb's table is partial and in-frame only. The data hold 35,000 to 55,000 clones, with about 70% observed a single time. The specimen was peripheral blood, collected from a patient treated with radiotherapy plus ipilimumab. These receptors all come from a human donor with non-small cell lung cancer who had a partial response to radiotherapy plus ipilimumab. Both conserved end residues are part of each CDR3. The order of the fields is CDR3 DNA, CDR3 protein, clone size, J gene, V gene, D gene. A D gene is named only where the DNA matches it firmly. Size tells how often a clone was seen (once, few, many) or the class of an expanded clone, and some rows leave it out.

CDR3 DNA: TGTGCCAGCAGTTTATGGTGGACAGGGGGCATCGATAATTCACCCCTCCACTTT
CDR3 protein: CASSLWWTGGIDNSPLHF
clone size: .
J gene: TRBJ1-6
V gene: TRBV27
D gene: TRBD1

CDR3 DNA: TGTGCCACCAGCCGCGTAAGGGGCAGGACCGGGGAGCTGTTTTTT
CDR3 protein: CATSRVRGRTGELFF
clone size: .
J gene: TRBJ2-2
V gene: TRBV15
D gene: .

CDR3 DNA: TGTGCCAGCTCACGGCAGCGGGGGGCCGGTGAGACCCAGTACTTC
CDR3 protein: CASSRQRGAGETQYF
clone size: few
J gene: TRBJ2-5
V gene: TRBV18
D gene: TRBD2

CDR3 DNA: TGCGCCAGCAGCCAAGAGGGGGGGAATACGCAGTATTTT
CDR3 protein: CASSQEGGNTQYF
clone size: .
J gene: TRBJ2-3
V gene: TRBV4-3
D gene: TRBD2

CDR3 DNA: TGTGCCAGCTCACCCCGCCAGGTTCTGGTCTACGAGCAGTACTTC
CDR3 protein: CASSPRQVLVYEQYF
clone size: .
J gene: TRBJ2-7
V gene: TRBV18
D gene: .

CDR3 DNA: TGTGCCAGCAGTGACCCGGACAGCCCGAACACTGAAGCTTTCTTT
CDR3 protein: CASSDPDSPNTEAFF
clone size: .
J gene: TRBJ1-1
V gene: TRBV25-1
D gene: .

CDR3 DNA: TGTGCCAGCTCACCTACGCTAGGGGACACTGAAGCTTTCTTT
CDR3 protein: CASSPTLGDTEAFF
clone size: few
J gene: TRBJ1-1
V gene: TRBV18
D gene: .

CDR3 DNA: TGTGCCAGCAGCTTAGAAGGGGGCTACGAGCAGTACTTC
CDR3 protein: CASSLEGGYEQYF
clone size: .
J gene: TRBJ2-7
V gene: TRBV7-2
D gene: .

CDR3 DNA: TGTGCCAGCAGGGGAGGGAGCAGCTACGAGCAGTACTTC
CDR3 protein: CASRGGSSYEQYF
clone size: .
J gene: TRBJ2-7
V gene: TRBV6-5
D gene: TRBD2

CDR3 DNA: TGTGCCAGCAGTTTCGTAGGGGGGAACACTGAAGCTTTCTTT
CDR3 protein: CASSFVGGNTEAFF
clone size: .
J gene: TRBJ1-1
V gene: TRBV27
D gene: .

CDR3 DNA: TGTGCCAGCAGTGACCGGTTCTCCTACGAGCAGTACTTC
CDR3 protein: CASSDRFSYEQYF
clone size: .
J gene: TRBJ2-7
V gene: TRBV2
D gene: .

CDR3 DNA: TGTGCCAGCAGCTTGTTCGGGGACACCGGGGAGCTGTTTTTT
CDR3 protein: CASSLFGDTGELFF
clone size: .
J gene: TRBJ2-2
V gene: TRBV5-5
D gene: .

CDR3 DNA: TGTGCCAGCAGGTCGGGAGGTGGGAACACTGAAGCTTTCTTT
CDR3 protein: CASRSGGGNTEAFF
clone size: .
J gene: TRBJ1-1
V gene: TRBV6-5
D gene: .

CDR3 DNA: TGTGCCAGCAGCCCACAAGCTAGCGGGGGGGTGAATGAGCAGTTCTTC
CDR3 protein: CASSPQASGGVNEQFF
clone size: .
J gene: TRBJ2-1
V gene: TRBV9
D gene: TRBD2

CDR3 DNA: TGTGCCAGCAGTCGTAGTCTGGCGGGGGGGCCTCGTGAGCAGTTCTTC
CDR3 protein: CASSRSLAGGPREQFF
clone size: few
J gene: TRBJ2-1
V gene: TRBV9
D gene: TRBD2

CDR3 DNA: TGTGCCAGCAGTGAAAGGGGAACTAGCGGGTACTTTGGGGAGGGCAATGAGCAGTTCTTC
CDR3 protein: CASSERGTSGYFGEGNEQFF
clone size: .
J gene: TRBJ2-1
V gene: TRBV2
D gene: TRBD2

CDR3 DNA: TGCGCCAGCAGCCAAGAACTAGCGGGGGGGCCGGGGTTGGCCAAAAACATTCAGTACTTC
CDR3 protein: CASSQELAGGPGLAKNIQYF
clone size: .
J gene: TRBJ2-4
V gene: TRBV4-3
D gene: TRBD2

CDR3 DNA: TGTGCCAGCAGCTTTGGGAGGTATGGCTACACCTTC
CDR3 protein: CASSFGRYGYTF
clone size: few
J gene: TRBJ1-2
V gene: TRBV7-2
D gene: .

CDR3 DNA: TGTGCCAGTAGTTTGGGACAGACTACTGAAGCTTTCTTT
CDR3 protein: CASSLGQTTEAFF
clone size: once
J gene: TRBJ1-1
V gene: TRBV27
D gene: TRBD1

CDR3 DNA: TGTGCCAGAAGTGGACTAGCGGGTCGCAATGAGCAGTTCTTC
CDR3 protein: CARSGLAGRNEQFF
clone size: .
J gene: TRBJ2-1
V gene: TRBV5-3
D gene: TRBD2

CDR3 DNA: TGTGCCAGTAGTCAACAGGGGGCCACTGAAGCTTTCTTT
CDR3 protein: CASSQQGATEAFF
clone size: .
J gene: TRBJ1-1
V gene: TRBV19
D gene: TRBD1

CDR3 DNA: TGTGCCACCAGCAGAGATTCGTCAGGGGGCCTTTCACCCCTCCACTTT
CDR3 protein: CATSRDSSGGLSPLHF
clone size: .
J gene: TRBJ1-6
V gene: TRBV15
D gene: TRBD1

CDR3 DNA: TGTGCCAGCAGCTTAGAAGTCGGGGTCGTATACAATGAGCAGTTCTTC
CDR3 protein: CASSLEVGVVYNEQFF
clone size: .
J gene: TRBJ2-1
V gene: TRBV7-6
D gene: .

CDR3 DNA: TGTGCCAGCTCACCGATTTCGGGACAGATGAACACTGAAGCTTTCTTT
CDR3 protein: CASSPISGQMNTEAFF
clone size: .
J gene: TRBJ1-1
V gene: TRBV18
D gene: TRBD1

CDR3 DNA: TGCGCCAGCAGCTTGGCCACTAGCGGGAACACCGGGGAGCTGTTTTTT
CDR3 protein: CASSLATSGNTGELFF
clone size: .
J gene: TRBJ2-2
V gene: TRBV5-1
D gene: TRBD2

CDR3 DNA: TGTGCCAGCACCGACACAACGAACACCGGGGAGCTGTTTTTT
CDR3 protein: CASTDTTNTGELFF
clone size: many
J gene: TRBJ2-2
V gene: TRBV6-6
D gene: .

CDR3 DNA: TGTGCCTGGAGTGTACTAGAGACCCAGTACTTC
CDR3 protein: CAWSVLETQYF
clone size: .
J gene: TRBJ2-5
V gene: TRBV30
D gene: .

CDR3 DNA: TGTGCCAGTAGTATCGGACTAAGTTTATCGCTCGAGACCCAGTACTTC
CDR3 protein: CASSIGLSLSLETQYF
clone size: .
J gene: TRBJ2-5
V gene: TRBV19
D gene: .

CDR3 DNA: TGTGCCAGCAGGAGGGGAGTGGGGGCGAATCAGCCCCAGCATTTT
CDR3 protein: CASRRGVGANQPQHF
clone size: .
J gene: TRBJ1-5
V gene: TRBV2
D gene: .

CDR3 DNA: TGTGCCAGCAGCGAGGACAGGGGAGGGGAAAAACTGTTTTTT
CDR3 protein: CASSEDRGGEKLFF
clone size: few
J gene: TRBJ1-4
V gene: TRBV5-5
D gene: TRBD1

CDR3 DNA: TGTGCCAGCAGCTTAGGGGTCGTAGGGGGCGCTTATAATTCACCCCTCCACTTT
CDR3 protein: CASSLGVVGGAYNSPLHF
clone size: .
J gene: TRBJ1-6
V gene: TRBV7-8
D gene: TRBD1

CDR3 DNA: TGTGCCAGCAGCTTGGAAGACAGGGAAACTTTCTTT
CDR3 protein: CASSLEDRETFF
clone size: .
J gene: TRBJ1-1
V gene: TRBV7-2
D gene: TRBD1

CDR3 DNA: TGTGCCAGCAGTTACTCGACAGAGTGGGACGAGCAGTACTTC
CDR3 protein: CASSYSTEWDEQYF
clone size: once
J gene: TRBJ2-7
V gene: TRBV6-6
D gene: .

CDR3 DNA: TGCGCCAGCAGTGAGACAACAGTGAACACTGAAGCTTTCTTT
CDR3 protein: CASSETTVNTEAFF
clone size: many
J gene: TRBJ1-1
V gene: TRBV10-2
D gene: .

CDR3 DNA: TGCGCCAGCAGCCCGACGAGCTTGCGCGGCTCCTACGAGCAGTACTTC
CDR3 protein: CASSPTSLRGSYEQYF
clone size: .
J gene: TRBJ2-7
V gene: TRBV4-1
D gene: .

CDR3 DNA: TGTGCCAGCTGGGACAGAAACTATGGCTACACCTTC
CDR3 protein: CASWDRNYGYTF
clone size: .
J gene: TRBJ1-2
V gene: TRBV19
D gene: TRBD1

CDR3 DNA: TGTGCCAGCAGCCGCGGACTGGGGAACACCGGGGAGCTGTTTTTT
CDR3 protein: CASSRGLGNTGELFF
clone size: .
J gene: TRBJ2-2
V gene: TRBV7-2
D gene: .

CDR3 DNA: TGTGCCAGCAGTGAAACAGCCTCTGGAAACACCATATATTTT
CDR3 protein: CASSETASGNTIYF
clone size: many
J gene: TRBJ1-3
V gene: TRBV2
D gene: .

CDR3 DNA: TGTGCCAGCAGCGTAGATCGGGGTACCACCTACAATGAGCAGTTCTTC
CDR3 protein: CASSVDRGTTYNEQFF
clone size: .
J gene: TRBJ2-1
V gene: TRBV9
D gene: .

CDR3 DNA: TGCGCCAGCAGCTTGGGACAGGGATCGGGTAATTCACCCCTCCACTTT
CDR3 protein: CASSLGQGSGNSPLHF
clone size: .
J gene: TRBJ1-6
V gene: TRBV5-1
D gene: TRBD1

CDR3 DNA: TGTGCCAGAAGACCCCCCCCGGCAGGGTCGGATGGCTACACCTTC
CDR3 protein: CARRPPPAGSDGYTF
clone size: few
J gene: TRBJ1-2
V gene: TRBV7-5
D gene: .

CDR3 DNA: TGTGCCACCAGCACAGGGGGCATAGGTGAAGCTTTCTTT
CDR3 protein: CATSTGGIGEAFF
clone size: .
J gene: TRBJ1-1
V gene: TRBV15
D gene: TRBD1

CDR3 DNA: TGTGCCAGCGGGAGGGCCCTCACCGGGGAGCTGTTTTTT
CDR3 protein: CASGRALTGELFF
clone size: once
J gene: TRBJ2-2
V gene: TRBV2
D gene: TRBD2

CDR3 DNA: TGTGCCAGCAATCGGGACAGGACTCAAGAGACCCAGTACTTC
CDR3 protein: CASNRDRTQETQYF
clone size: .
J gene: TRBJ2-5
V gene: TRBV2
D gene: TRBD1

CDR3 DNA: TGTGCCAGTAGTATACGGGGAATGAACACCGGGGAGCTGTTTTTT
CDR3 protein: CASSIRGMNTGELFF
clone size: .
J gene: TRBJ2-2
V gene: TRBV19
D gene: .

CDR3 DNA: TGTGCCAGCAGCTTGGGGGCGGGAGAGACCCAGTACTTC
CDR3 protein: CASSLGAGETQYF
clone size: .
J gene: TRBJ2-5
V gene: TRBV7-3
D gene: .

CDR3 DNA: TGTGCCAGCAGCAGTTACCCCCGAGGGACAGGAAACCATGGCTACACCTTC
CDR3 protein: CASSSYPRGTGNHGYTF
clone size: .
J gene: TRBJ1-2
V gene: TRBV11-2
D gene: TRBD1

CDR3 DNA: TGTGCCAGCAGCTTATTAGGGGGGGGATGTTACGAGCAGTACTTC
CDR3 protein: CASSLLGGGCYEQYF
clone size: few
J gene: TRBJ2-7
V gene: TRBV7-2
D gene: .

CDR3 DNA: TGTGCCTGGAGTCCCAGGCGATTCGGTTTAATCTATGGCTACACCTTC
CDR3 protein: CAWSPRRFGLIYGYTF
clone size: .
J gene: TRBJ1-2
V gene: TRBV30
D gene: .

CDR3 DNA: TGTGCCAGCTCACCTTCCCCTAATCGAGTTACTAGGCTGGTTTACAATGAGCAGTTCTTC
CDR3 protein: CASSPSPNRVTRLVYNEQFF
clone size: .
J gene: TRBJ2-1
V gene: TRBV18
D gene: .

CDR3 DNA: TGTGCCAGCAGCCAAGTTCCGGCGGGGGATTACACAGATACGCAGTATTTT
CDR3 protein: CASSQVPAGDYTDTQYF
clone size: .
J gene: TRBJ2-3
V gene: TRBV4-2
D gene: TRBD2

CDR3 DNA: TGTGCCAGCAGTGTGAAGCGGGGGGTCAATGAGCAGTTCTTC
CDR3 protein: CASSVKRGVNEQFF
clone size: .
J gene: TRBJ2-1
V gene: TRBV6-1
D gene: TRBD2